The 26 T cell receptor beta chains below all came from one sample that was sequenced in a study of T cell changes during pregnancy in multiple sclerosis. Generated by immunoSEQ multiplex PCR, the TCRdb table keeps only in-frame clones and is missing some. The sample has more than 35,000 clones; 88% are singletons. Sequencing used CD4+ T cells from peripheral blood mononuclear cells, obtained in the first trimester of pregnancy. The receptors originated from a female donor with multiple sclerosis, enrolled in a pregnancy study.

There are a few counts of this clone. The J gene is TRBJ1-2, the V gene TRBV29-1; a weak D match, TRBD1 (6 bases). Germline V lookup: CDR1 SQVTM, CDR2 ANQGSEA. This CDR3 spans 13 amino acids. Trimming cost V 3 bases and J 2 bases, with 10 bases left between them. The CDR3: CSVERQGNYGYTF. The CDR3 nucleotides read TGCAGCGTTGAGAGGCAGGGGAACTATGGCTACACCTTC.

The CDR3 nucleotides read TGTGCCAGCAGCCAAGATCTCCAGGGATACATATCCAAAAACATTCAGTACTTC. It encodes CASSQDLQGYISKNIQYF. The chain employs TRBV4-2 and TRBJ2-4; D is possibly TRBD1 (5 bases). V was shortened by 0 bases and J by 2 bases, with 17 bases between the two germline ends. The CDR3 is made up of 18 amino acids. The germline V gene encodes CDR1 LGHNA and CDR2 YNFKEQ.

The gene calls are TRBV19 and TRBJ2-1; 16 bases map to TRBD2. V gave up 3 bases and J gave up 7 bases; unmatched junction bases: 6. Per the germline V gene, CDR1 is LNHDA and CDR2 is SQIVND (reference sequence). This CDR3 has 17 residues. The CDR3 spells CASSISGLAGGLNEQFF. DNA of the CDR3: TGTGCCAGTAGTATCTCGGGACTAGCGGGGGGGTTGAATGAGCAGTTCTTC.

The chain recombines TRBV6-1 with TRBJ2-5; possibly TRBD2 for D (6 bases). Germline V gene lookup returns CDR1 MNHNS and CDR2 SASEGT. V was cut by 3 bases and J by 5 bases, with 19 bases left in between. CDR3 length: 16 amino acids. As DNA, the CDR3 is TGTGCCAGCAGTGATGGAGGGACTGGTTGGGGGGAGACCCAGTACTTC. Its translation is CASSDGGTGWGETQYF.

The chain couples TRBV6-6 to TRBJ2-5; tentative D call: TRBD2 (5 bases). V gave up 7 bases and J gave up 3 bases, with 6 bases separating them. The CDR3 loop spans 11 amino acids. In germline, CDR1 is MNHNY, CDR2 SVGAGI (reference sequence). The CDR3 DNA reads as TGTGCCAGCACGGGGAAAGAGACCCAGTACTTC. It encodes CASTGKETQYF.

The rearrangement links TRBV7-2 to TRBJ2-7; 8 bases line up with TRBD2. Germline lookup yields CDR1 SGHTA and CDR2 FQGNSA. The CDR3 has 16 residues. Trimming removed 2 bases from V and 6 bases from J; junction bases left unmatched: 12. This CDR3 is CASSLRGTRAVGEQYF. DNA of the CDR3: TGTGCCAGCAGCTTAAGGGGGACTAGGGCAGTGGGCGAGCAGTACTTC.

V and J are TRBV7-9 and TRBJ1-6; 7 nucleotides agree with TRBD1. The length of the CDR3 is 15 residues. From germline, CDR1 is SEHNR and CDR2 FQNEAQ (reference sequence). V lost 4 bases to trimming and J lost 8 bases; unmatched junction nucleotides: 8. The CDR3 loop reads CASSSWTGWDSPLHF. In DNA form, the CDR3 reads TGTGCCAGCAGCTCCTGGACAGGATGGGATTCACCCCTCCACTTT. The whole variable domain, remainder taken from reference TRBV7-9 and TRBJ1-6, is DTGVSQNPRHKITKRGQNVTFRCDPISEHNRLYWYRQTLGQGPEFLTYFQNEAQLEKSRLLSDRFSAERPKGSFSTLEIQRTEQGDSAMYLCASSSWTGWDSPLHFGNGTRLTVT.

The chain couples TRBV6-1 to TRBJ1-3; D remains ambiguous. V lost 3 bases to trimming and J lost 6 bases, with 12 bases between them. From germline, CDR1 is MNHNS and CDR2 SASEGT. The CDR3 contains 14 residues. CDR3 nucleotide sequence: TGTGCCAGCAGTGAGGGAGGACTTGAAAACACCATATATTTT. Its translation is CASSEGGLENTIYF.

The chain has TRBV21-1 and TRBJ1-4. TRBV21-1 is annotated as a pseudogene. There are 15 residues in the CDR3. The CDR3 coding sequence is TGTGCCAGCAGCAAAGGCGGGACGGATAATGAAAAACTGTTTTTT. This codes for CASSKGGTDNEKLFF.

The CDR3 protein is CASSVLLAAQYEQYF. In DNA, the CDR3 is TGCGCCAGCAGCGTGTTACTAGCGGCCCAATACGAGCAGTACTTC. The genes are TRBV5-1 and TRBJ2-7, with TRBD2 matching 8 bases. V trimming: 4 bases; J trimming: 4 bases; junction bases outside the gene matches: 10. Germline V gives CDR1 SGHRS, CDR2 YFSETQ. The CDR3 runs to 15 residues.

For the CDR3, the DNA is TGTGCCACCAGCAGAGACAGAGGCTCTGGAAACACCATATATTTT. The encoded protein is CATSRDRGSGNTIYF. The chain combines TRBV15 with TRBJ1-3; no clear D. CDR1 and CDR2 (germline): LNHNV, YYDKDF (reference sequence). There are 15 residues in the CDR3. V lost 0 bases and J 0 bases, leaving 6 bases between the germline ends. The full variable domain, completed using reference TRBV15 and TRBJ1-3, is DAMVIQNPRYQVTQFGKPVTLSCSQTLNHNVMYWYQQKSSQAPKLLFHYYDKDFNNEADTPDNFQSRRPNTSFCFLDIRSPGLGDTAMYLCATSRDRGSGNTIYFGEGSWLTVV.

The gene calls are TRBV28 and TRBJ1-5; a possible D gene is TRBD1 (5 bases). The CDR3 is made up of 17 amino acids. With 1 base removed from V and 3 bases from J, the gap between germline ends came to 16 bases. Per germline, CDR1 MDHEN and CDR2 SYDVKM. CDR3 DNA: TGTGCCAGCAGTTTATTGGGAGGGGCGGATGACAATCAGCCCCAGCATTTT. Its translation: CASSLLGGADDNQPQHF.

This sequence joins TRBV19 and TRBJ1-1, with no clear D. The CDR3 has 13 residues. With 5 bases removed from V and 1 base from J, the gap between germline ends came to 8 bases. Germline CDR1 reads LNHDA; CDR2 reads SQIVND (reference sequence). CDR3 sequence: CASSVQTNTEAFF. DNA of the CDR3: TGTGCCAGTAGTGTACAGACGAACACTGAAGCTTTCTTT.

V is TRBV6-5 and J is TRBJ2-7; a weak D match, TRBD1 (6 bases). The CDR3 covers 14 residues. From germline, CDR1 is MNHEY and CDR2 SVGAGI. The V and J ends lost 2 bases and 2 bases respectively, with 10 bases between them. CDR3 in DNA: TGTGCCAGCAGTTACAAACAGGGAACCTACGAGCAGTACTTC. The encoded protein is CASSYKQGTYEQYF.

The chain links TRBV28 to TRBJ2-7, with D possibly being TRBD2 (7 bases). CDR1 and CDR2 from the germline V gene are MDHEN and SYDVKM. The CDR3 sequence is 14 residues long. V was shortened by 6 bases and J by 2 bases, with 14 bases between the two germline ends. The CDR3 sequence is CASSSPGGPYEQYF. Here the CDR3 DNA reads TGTGCCAGCAGCTCCCCGGGGGGCCCCTACGAGCAGTACTTC.

In nucleotides, the CDR3 is TGTGCCAGCTCCCCTGGGACAGGGGGAACCGGGGAGCTGTTTTTT. Translated, it gives CASSPGTGGTGELFF. The chain recombines TRBV18 with TRBJ2-2, with TRBD1 matching over 11 bases. CDR1 is KGHSH and CDR2 is LQKENI in the germline V gene. The length of the CDR3 is 15 residues. V trimming: 6 bases; J trimming: 5 bases; junction bases outside the gene matches: 5.

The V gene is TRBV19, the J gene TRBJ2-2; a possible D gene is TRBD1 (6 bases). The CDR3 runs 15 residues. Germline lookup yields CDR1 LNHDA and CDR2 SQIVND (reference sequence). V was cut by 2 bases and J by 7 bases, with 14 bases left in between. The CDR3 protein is CASSILEQGVGELFF. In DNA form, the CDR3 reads TGTGCCAGTAGTATACTAGAACAGGGAGTCGGGGAGCTGTTTTTT.

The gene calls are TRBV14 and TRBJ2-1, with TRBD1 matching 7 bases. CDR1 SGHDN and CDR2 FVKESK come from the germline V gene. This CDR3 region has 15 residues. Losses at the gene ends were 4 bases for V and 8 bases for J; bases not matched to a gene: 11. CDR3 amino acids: CASSPKRGLRDEQFF. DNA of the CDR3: TGTGCCAGCAGCCCTAAAAGGGGGCTCAGGGATGAGCAGTTCTTC. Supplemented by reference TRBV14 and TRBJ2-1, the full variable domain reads EAGVTQFPSHSVIEKGQTVTLRCDPISGHDNLYWYRRVMGKEIKFLLHFVKESKQDESGMPNNRFLAERTGGTYSTLKVQPAELEDSGVYFCASSPKRGLRDEQFFGPGTRLTVL.

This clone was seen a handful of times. CDR3 sequence (DNA): TGTGCCAGCAGTCCCCATTACGAGCAGTACTTC. This sequence encodes CASSPHYEQYF. The chain joins TRBV28 to TRBJ2-7; D uncertain. Trimming left V 5 bases short and J 4 bases short, with 6 bases between. The CDR3 consists of 11 residues. CDR1 is MDHEN, CDR2 SYDVKM, per germline.

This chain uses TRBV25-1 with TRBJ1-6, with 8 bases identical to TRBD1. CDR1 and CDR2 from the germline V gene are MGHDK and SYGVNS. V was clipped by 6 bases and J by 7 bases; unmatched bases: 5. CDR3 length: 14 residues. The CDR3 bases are TGTGCCAGCAGCGGACAGGGAAACAATTCACCCCTCCACTTT. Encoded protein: CASSGQGNNSPLHF.

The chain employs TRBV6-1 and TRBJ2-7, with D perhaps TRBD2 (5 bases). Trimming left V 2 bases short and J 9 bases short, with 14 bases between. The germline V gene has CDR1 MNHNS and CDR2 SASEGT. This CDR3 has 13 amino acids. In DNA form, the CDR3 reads TGTGCCAGCAGTGAAAGGAGGTCCGCGGGGCAGTACTTC. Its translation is CASSERRSAGQYF.

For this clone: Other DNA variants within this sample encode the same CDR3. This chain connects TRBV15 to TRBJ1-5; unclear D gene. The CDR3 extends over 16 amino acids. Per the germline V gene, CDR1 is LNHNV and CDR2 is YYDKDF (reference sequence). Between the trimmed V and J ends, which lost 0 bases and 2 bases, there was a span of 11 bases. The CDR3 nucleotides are TGTGCCACCAGCAGAGATCTCTCCGAGGGCAATCAGCCCCAGCATTTT. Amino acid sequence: CATSRDLSEGNQPQHF.

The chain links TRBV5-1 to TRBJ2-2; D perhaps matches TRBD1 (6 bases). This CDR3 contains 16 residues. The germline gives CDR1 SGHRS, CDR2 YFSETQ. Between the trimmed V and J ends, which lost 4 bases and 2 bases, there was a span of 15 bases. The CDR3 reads CASSPGQMINTGELFF. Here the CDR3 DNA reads TGCGCCAGCAGCCCCGGACAGATGATAAACACCGGGGAGCTGTTTTTT.

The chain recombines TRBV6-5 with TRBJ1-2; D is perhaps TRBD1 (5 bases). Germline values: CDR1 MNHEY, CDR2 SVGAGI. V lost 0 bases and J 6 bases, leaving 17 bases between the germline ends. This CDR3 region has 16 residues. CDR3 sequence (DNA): TGTGCCAGCAGTTACTCCCGACAGCGCTCTCCGAATGGCTACACCTTC. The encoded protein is CASSYSRQRSPNGYTF.

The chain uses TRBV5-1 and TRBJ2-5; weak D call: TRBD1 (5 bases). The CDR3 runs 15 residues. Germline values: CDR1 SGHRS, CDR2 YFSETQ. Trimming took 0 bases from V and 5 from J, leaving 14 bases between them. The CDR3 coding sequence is TGCGCCAGCAGCTTGGGGTTCAGGGTCCAGGAGACCCAGTACTTC. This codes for CASSLGFRVQETQYF.

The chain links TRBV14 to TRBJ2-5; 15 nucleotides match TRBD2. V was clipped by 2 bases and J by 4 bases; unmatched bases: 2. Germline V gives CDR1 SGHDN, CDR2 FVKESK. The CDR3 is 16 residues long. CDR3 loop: CASSQLGLAGGETQYF. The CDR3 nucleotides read TGTGCCAGCAGCCAACTGGGACTAGCGGGAGGAGAGACCCAGTACTTC.